The source of this TCR beta chain is a study of T-cell reconstitution after alpha-beta-depleted transplantation in children. V shed 5 bases, J shed 7 bases, and the junction held 11 bases outside the gene matches. The germline gives CDR1 SGHTA, CDR2 FQGNSA. CDR3 length equals 15 residues. Preparing the TCRbeta library involved the use of unique molecular identifiers. TCRdb reanalysed the PCR reads using MiXCR and keeps one entry per CDR3 protein. This table has over 300,000 distinct CDR3 sequences, around 10% appearing once. Sample: PBMCs from the stem cell graft donor, taken from the stem cell graft. The chain employs TRBV7-2 and TRBJ2-5, with TRBD2 matching 9 bases. This clonotype originated in a human donor who donated a stem cell graft to a child with acute lymphoblastic leukemia. CDR3 nucleotides: TGTGCCAGCAGCACCGCGGCGGGAGGGCCATTGACCCAGTACTTC. Amino acid sequence: CASSTAAGGPLTQYF.